This TCR beta chain was obtained from a study of cytomegalovirus exposure and HLA in healthy donors. The PCR made use of 60 Vbeta and 13 Jbeta primers. The table came from immunoSEQ multiplex PCR; TCRdb's copy has only in-frame clones and leaves some out. The table lists over 50,000 clones, 65% to 80% of them singletons. There are 15 residues in the CDR3. The material sequenced was PBMCs. The rearrangement uses TRBV21-1 and TRBJ2-7; the listed D gene, TRBD1, was not tested against the DNA. TRBV21-1 is noted as a pseudogene. This clonotype was sampled from a middle-aged man in good health and CMV-seropositive. CDR3 nucleotides: TGTGCCAGCACCCTAGACAGGGGGCGATCCCCCGAGCAGTACTTC. Its translation: CASTLDRGRSPEQYF.